A single sample gave rise to the 10 T cell receptor beta chains below, sequenced in a study of blood T cell repertoires in COVID-19. This table comes from immunoSEQ multiplex PCR, and its TCRdb copy is limited to in-frame clones, with some not included. Here the sample spans about 200,000 clones, roughly 87% being singletons. The source material was PBMCs or T cells enriched from blood (not recorded which). The receptors originated from a woman aged 25 to 39 who had recovered from COVID-19.

The genes are TRBV6-2 or TRBV6-3 and TRBJ2-2; 14 bases map to TRBD2. The germline V gene has CDR1 MNHEY and CDR2 SVGEGT. Trimming at V came to 5 bases and at J to 1 base, leaving 9 bases not matched to a gene. The CDR3 has 19 amino acids. The CDR3 here is CASSRPGTSGSKNTGELFF. Written as DNA, the CDR3 is TGTGCCAGCAGTCGCCCCGGGACTAGCGGGAGTAAGAACACCGGGGAGCTGTTTTTT.

This clone came up once. The J gene is TRBJ1-5, the V gene TRBV30, with 8 bases that match TRBD1. Looked up from germline, CDR1 is GTSNPN and CDR2 is SVGIG (reference sequence). The CDR3 sequence is 13 residues long. V lost 3 bases, J lost 4 bases, and 2 bases stayed unmatched. As DNA, the CDR3 is TGTGCCTGGAGCGGACAGGGAAATCAGCCCCAGCATTTT. This encodes CAWSGQGNQPQHF. Looking up the rest from reference TRBV30 and TRBJ1-5 gives the full variable domain: SQTIHQWPATLVQPVGSPLSLECTVEGTSNPNLYWYRQAAGRGLQLLFYSVGIGQISSEVPQNLSASRPQDRQFILSSKKLLLSDSGFYLCAWSGQGNQPQHFGDGTRLSIL.

The chain is built from TRBV12-5 and TRBJ2-1, with TRBD2 matching 11 bases. Per the germline V gene, CDR1 is LGHNT and CDR2 is FRNRAP. This CDR3 is 16 amino acids long. Unmatched junction bases numbered 3, after V lost 1 base and J lost 4 bases. The CDR3 coding sequence is TGTGCTAGTGGTTTGGGGCTAGCGGGGGGTTACAATGAGCAGTTCTTC. Its translation is CASGLGLAGGYNEQFF. The full variable domain, with the rest looked up from reference TRBV12-5 and TRBJ2-1, is DARVTQTPRHKVTEMGQEVTMRCQPILGHNTVFWYRQTMMQGLELLAYFRNRAPLDDSGMPKDRFSAEMPDATLATLKIQPSEPRDSAVYFCASGLGLAGGYNEQFFGPGTRLTVL.

The chain is built from TRBV5-1 and TRBJ2-1; a weak D match, TRBD2 (5 bases). The CDR3 contains 14 residues. Per germline, CDR1 SGHRS and CDR2 YFSETQ. Trimming took 3 bases from V and 6 from J, leaving 13 bases between them. CDR3 DNA: TGCGCCAGCAGCTCGGGAATGGGCAGCAATGAGCAGTTCTTC. It is translated as CASSSGMGSNEQFF.

This chain joins TRBV18 and TRBJ1-1; 8 bases match TRBD1. V shed 4 bases and J 3 bases; nucleotides not matched to a gene: 4. Germline V lookup: CDR1 KGHSH, CDR2 LQKENI. The CDR3 has 14 residues. In nucleotides, the CDR3 is TGTGCCAGCTCACGAGGACAGGGCGACACTGAAGCTTTCTTT. It codes for CASSRGQGDTEAFF.

CDR3 region: CASSSGNPETQYF. Written as DNA, the CDR3 is TGTGCCAGCAGTTCAGGGAACCCAGAGACCCAGTACTTC. V is TRBV6-5 and J is TRBJ2-5, with TRBD1 as a possible D gene (5 bases). The CDR3 length is 13 residues. The V and J ends lost 4 bases and 4 bases respectively, with 10 bases between them. Germline CDR1 is MNHEY and CDR2 is SVGAGI.

The rearrangement joins TRBV4-3 to TRBJ2-1; TRBD2 aligns across 10 bases. Germline V lookup: CDR1 LGHNA, CDR2 YSLEER. The J segment lost 6 bases and the V segment lost 1 base, leaving 6 bases of the junction unmatched. This CDR3 has 16 residues. The CDR3 sequence: CASSQGWSGGGNEQFF. The CDR3 bases are TGCGCCAGCAGCCAAGGGTGGAGCGGGGGGGGCAATGAGCAGTTCTTC.

The chain carries TRBV5-1 and TRBJ1-1; 9 bases line up with TRBD1. The CDR3 loop spans 14 amino acids. CDR1 is SGHRS and CDR2 is YFSETQ in the germline V gene. The J segment lost 4 bases and the V segment lost 4 bases, leaving 5 bases of the junction unmatched. CDR3 residues: CASSPTGGSTEAFF. The CDR3 DNA is TGCGCCAGCAGCCCGACAGGGGGGAGCACTGAAGCTTTCTTT. Using reference TRBV5-1 and TRBJ1-1 for the parts outside the CDR3, the full variable domain is KAGVTQTPRYLIKTRGQQVTLSCSPISGHRSVSWYQQTPGQGLQFLFEYFSETQRNKGNFPGRFSGRQFSNSRSEMNVSTLELGDSALYLCASSPTGGSTEAFFGQGTRLTVV.

The table lists this clone with a count of one. The chain links TRBV9 to TRBJ2-7; 14 nucleotides line up with TRBD2. The V and J ends lost 4 bases and 8 bases, in that order; junction bases with no gene match: 20. Germline V gives CDR1 SGDLS, CDR2 YYNGEE. The CDR3 has 19 amino acids. The CDR3 protein is CASSSSGTSGSEPATQQYF. The CDR3, as DNA: TGTGCCAGCAGCTCATCCGGGACTAGCGGGAGTGAACCTGCTACGCAGCAGTACTTC. The variable domain in full, completed from reference TRBV9 and TRBJ2-7, reads DSGVTQTPKHLITATGQRVTLRCSPRSGDLSVYWYQQSLDQGLQFLIQYYNGEERAKGNILERFSAQQFPDLHSELNLSSLELGDSALYFCASSSSGTSGSEPATQQYFGPGTRLTVT.

The gene calls are TRBV6-6 and TRBJ2-7; possible D gene TRBD2, 6 bases. V was pared by 0 bases and J by 3 bases, with 6 bases between. The CDR3 is made up of 13 amino acids. Germline loops: CDR1 MNHNY, CDR2 SVGAGI (reference sequence). CDR3 nucleotides: TGTGCCAGCAGTTACTCCGGGAGCTACGAGCAGTACTTC. Encoded protein: CASSYSGSYEQYF.